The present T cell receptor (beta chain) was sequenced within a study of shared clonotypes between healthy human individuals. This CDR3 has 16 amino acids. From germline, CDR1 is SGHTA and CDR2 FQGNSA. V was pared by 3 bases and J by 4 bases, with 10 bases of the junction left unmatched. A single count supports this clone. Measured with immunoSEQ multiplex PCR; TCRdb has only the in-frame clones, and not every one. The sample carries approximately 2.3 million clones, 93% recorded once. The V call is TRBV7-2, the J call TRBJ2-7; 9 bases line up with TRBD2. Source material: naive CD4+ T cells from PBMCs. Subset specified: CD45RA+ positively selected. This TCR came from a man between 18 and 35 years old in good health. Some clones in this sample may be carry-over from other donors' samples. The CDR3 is CASSLGSLAGRYEQYF. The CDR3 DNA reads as TGTGCCAGCAGCTTGGGGTCCCTAGCGGGAAGGTACGAGCAGTACTTC.